Here is one TCR beta chain with its context. Its target is not known. These data are taken from a study of post-analysis software for immune sequencing data. General study points: Strong co-clustering by F measure was evident for samples that had been prepared in the same batch. Controls significantly exceeded multiple sclerosis patients in normalized Chao1 diversity.

Included in the TCR beta cDNA libraries were unique molecular identifiers. MiXCR was run by TCRdb on the PCR reads, yielding one entry per CDR3 protein. The data contain some 690,000 distinct CDR3 sequences, over 45% of them singletons. Sequencing was performed on blood. The receptor was derived from a girl between 2 and 10 years old with multiple sclerosis.

The CDR3 bases are TGTGCCAGCAGCCTGGGGACTAGGAGGAAGTACTTC. It is translated as CASSLGTRRKYF. This chain uses TRBV5-6 with TRBJ2-7, with 8 bases aligning to TRBD2. The V and J ends lost 4 bases and 11 bases, in that order; junction bases with no gene match: 8. CDR1 and CDR2 from the germline V gene are SGHDT and YYEEEE. The CDR3 consists of 12 residues.